Only a few counts were recorded for the clone carrying this T cell receptor (beta chain). Its antigen remains unknown. A J-beta primer mix and a sample-barcoded 5' primer were used in a second PCR of roughly 7 to 12 cycles. TCRdb ran MiXCR on the 5' RACE reads and lists one entry per CDR3 protein. Found here are some 880,000 distinct CDR3 sequences, about 37% of them singletons; the top ten hold 10% to 15%. Deletions cut 2 bases from V and 4 bases from J, with 12 bases between. This CDR3 has 15 amino acids. These data originate in a study of blood T cells in healthy people across ages. Study-wide results and caveats: Naive T cell percentage showed a strong correlation with TCR beta diversity. Donor CMV status, an unknown factor, possibly confounded changes in expanded clonotypes. Greater diversity and more naive CD4+ cells were seen in long-lived donors than in aged donors.

The sequence was obtained from a man aged 18 to 29 in good health. The chain couples TRBV12-3 or TRBV12-4 to TRBJ2-1, with D hard to call. Material for sequencing was blood. DNA of the CDR3: TGTGCCAGCAGTTTAAGACCGTCCAGTTACAATGAGCAGTTCTTC. Translation: CASSLRPSSYNEQFF.